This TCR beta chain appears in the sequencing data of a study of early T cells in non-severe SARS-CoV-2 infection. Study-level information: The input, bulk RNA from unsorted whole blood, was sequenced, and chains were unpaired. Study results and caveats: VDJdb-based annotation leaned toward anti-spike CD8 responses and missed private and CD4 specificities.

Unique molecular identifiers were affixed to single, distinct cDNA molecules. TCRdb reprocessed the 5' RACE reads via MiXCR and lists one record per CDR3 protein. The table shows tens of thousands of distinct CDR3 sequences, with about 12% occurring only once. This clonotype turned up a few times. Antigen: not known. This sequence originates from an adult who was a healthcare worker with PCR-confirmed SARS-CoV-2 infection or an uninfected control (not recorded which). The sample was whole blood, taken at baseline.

CDR3 sequence: CASSPRGVWREEYNEQFF. DNA of the CDR3: TGTGCCAGCAGCCCCCGAGGTGTTTGGCGGGAGGAATACAATGAGCAGTTCTTC. The V call is TRBV11-2, the J call TRBJ2-1, with 8 positions matching TRBD2. The germline gives CDR1 SGHAT, CDR2 FQNNGV. Trimming at V came to 5 bases and at J to 4 bases, leaving 16 bases not matched to a gene. CDR3 length: 18 amino acids.